The T cell receptor beta chain described here comes from a study of blood T cell repertoires in COVID-19. Across the whole study: Sources were T cells, B-cell-depleted T cells, or PBMCs; the material itself was cDNA or gDNA.

CDR1 SGDLS and CDR2 YYNGEE come from the germline V gene. Trimming removed 0 bases at V and 7 bases at J, with 13 bases between. The CDR3 is 14 amino acids. Source study methods: The authors estimated nucleated cell counts from reference gene primer amplification. Sequencing was performed with immunoSEQ multiplex PCR; in TCRdb, only in-frame clones are kept and a portion is missing. V, J and clone size are taken as reported in that table, and D and trimming were inferred from the DNA itself. The repertoire holds some 62,000 clones, with around four fifths as singletons. This receptor was obtained from a woman older than 75 with active or convalescent COVID-19. The sequenced sample consisted of peripheral blood. The J gene is TRBJ2-5, the V gene TRBV9; possibly TRBD1 for D (6 bases). The CDR3 bases are TGTGCCAGCAGCGTAGCAGGGGACGTAGGGACCCAGTACTTC. This gives the protein CASSVAGDVGTQYF.